A selection of T cell receptor beta chains follows, all from one sample in a study of blood T cells in healthy people across ages. MiXCR, applied by TCRdb to the 5' RACE reads, yields one record per CDR3 protein. The table has hundreds of thousands of distinct CDR3 sequences, approximately 52% seen once. The material sequenced was blood. The receptor set was obtained from a woman aged 80 or over in good health. CDR3s include the opening cysteine and the closing phenylalanine or tryptophan. D genes are given only for firm matches. Expanded clones are given a class, and other clones once, few, many or no size at all.

size | J | V | D | DNA | CDR3
many | TRBJ1-5 | TRBV20-1 | NA | TGCAGTGCTAGCCAAAATCAGCCCCAGCATTTT | CSASQNQPQHF
NA | TRBJ1-1 | TRBV7-2 | TRBD1 | TGTGCCAGCAGCTTACTGAGGACAGGGGGAGGCACTGAAGCTTTCTTT | CASSLLRTGGGTEAFF
NA | TRBJ2-1 | TRBV29-1 | TRBD1 | TGCAGCATGACAGGGATTGACTACAATGAGCAGTTCTTC | CSMTGIDYNEQFF
NA | TRBJ1-2 | TRBV20-1 | TRBD1 | TGCAGTGCTTGGACAGGGACCGGCTACACCTTC | CSAWTGTGYTF
many | TRBJ2-1 | TRBV27 | NA | TGTGCCAGCAGCGAAGGGCAAACCTACAATGAGCAGTTCTTC | CASSEGQTYNEQFF
NA | TRBJ2-1 | TRBV29-1 | TRBD2 | TGCAGCACCTTTGCCGGGACTAGCGGGAGGCATGAGCAGTTCTTC | CSTFAGTSGRHEQFF
NA | TRBJ2-7 | TRBV12-3/TRBV12-4 | NA | TGTGCCAGCAGTCGCCTCGAACGGGACAACTACGAGCAGTACTTC | CASSRLERDNYEQYF
NA | TRBJ1-2 | TRBV12-3/TRBV12-4 | NA | TGTGCCAGCAGTGTAGTCTTTTCCAGTGGCTACACCTTC | CASSVVFSSGYTF
NA | TRBJ1-2 | TRBV5-1 | TRBD1 | TGCGCCAGCAGCTTGGAGGCAGGGGGGGGCTACACCTTC | CASSLEAGGGYTF
many | TRBJ2-1 | TRBV12-3/TRBV12-4 | NA | TGTGCCAGCAGTCGTAGTGGTGAGCAGTTCTTC | CASSRSGEQFF
few | TRBJ1-5 | TRBV12-3/TRBV12-4 | NA | TGTGCCAGCAGTTCCCGGGAGAGAAATCAGCCCCAGCATTTT | CASSSRERNQPQHF
NA | TRBJ2-7 | TRBV25-1 | NA | TGTGCCAGCAGTGACCCCTACGACAGTTCTGGCTACGAGCAGTACTTC | CASSDPYDSSGYEQYF
NA | TRBJ1-4 | TRBV7-2 | NA | TGTGCCAGCAGCTTAGGTCCAGGGAGGCAGGAAAAACTGTTTTTT | CASSLGPGRQEKLFF
many | TRBJ2-3 | TRBV5-1 | NA | TGCGCCAGCAGTTCGCAGGGTTCAGATACGCAGTATTTT | CASSSQGSDTQYF
NA | TRBJ2-3 | TRBV6-1 | TRBD2 | TGTGCCAGCAGTGAAAGTGGGGTGGGCAGCGGGATCTTCAAAGATACGCAGTATTTT | CASSESGVGSGIFKDTQYF
NA | TRBJ2-2 | TRBV7-2 | NA | TGTGCCAGCAGTACAAACTTGGCCGGGGAGCTGTTTTTT | CASSTNLAGELFF
many | TRBJ1-6 | TRBV28 | NA | TGTGCCAGCAGTTTGGGGGGCGCGGATTCACCCCTCCACTTT | CASSLGGADSPLHF
NA | TRBJ2-5 | TRBV28 | NA | TGTGCCAGCAGTTGGAGCGGTCCAGAGACCCAGTACTTC | CASSWSGPETQYF
NA | TRBJ2-7 | TRBV5-6 | TRBD1 | TGTGCCAGCAGCTTTTCAGGGGGTATTCCCTACGAGCAGTACTTC | CASSFSGGIPYEQYF
few | TRBJ2-4 | TRBV15 | TRBD2 | TGTGCCACCAGCAGAGAGGGAGGGAACATTCAGTACTTC | CATSREGGNIQYF
NA | TRBJ1-1 | TRBV28 | TRBD1 | TGTGCCAGCAGTCCCCCGAGGGGGCAGTTCACTGAAGCTTTCTTT | CASSPPRGQFTEAFF
many | TRBJ1-1 | TRBV5-1 | NA | TGCGCCAGCAGCCCCAGCGGGGGCACCACTGAAGCTTTCTTT | CASSPSGGTTEAFF
many | TRBJ2-5 | TRBV7-9 | NA | TGTGCCAGCAGCTTAATGGGGAAAGAGACCCAGTACTTC | CASSLMGKETQYF
NA | TRBJ2-7 | TRBV15 | NA | TGTGCCACCGGCGGAGACCGATATGGGGCACGGTACGAGCAGTACTTC | CATGGDRYGARYEQYF
NA | TRBJ2-3 | TRBV20-1 | TRBD1 | TGCAGTGCTGTCCGGACAGGGAGTGCAGATACGCAGTATTTT | CSAVRTGSADTQYF
few | TRBJ1-5 | TRBV7-9 | NA | TGTGCCAGCAGCGTTGAGGGTGGTCAGCCCCAGCATTTT | CASSVEGGQPQHF
once | TRBJ2-7 | TRBV4-3 | TRBD1 | TGCGCCAGCAGCCAAGATGTGGGACAGGTTAAGACGGTGCAGTACTTC | CASSQDVGQVKTVQYF
NA | TRBJ2-7 | TRBV4-1 | TRBD1 | TGCGCCAGCAGCTGGGCCCTGGGACAGCCTGCGAACGAGCAGTACTTC | CASSWALGQPANEQYF
many | TRBJ2-7 | TRBV10-3 | TRBD2 | TGTGCCACGGGACTAGCTAAAGCCGAGCAGTACTTC | CATGLAKAEQYF
once | TRBJ1-6 | TRBV6-6 | TRBD1 | TGTGCCAGCATCTCCCAGGGGGTCCGTAATTCACCCCACCACTTT | CASISQGVRNSPHHF
few | TRBJ1-2 | TRBV12-3/TRBV12-4 | NA | TGTGCCAGCAGTCTCAAAGAAAACTATGGCTACACCTTC | CASSLKENYGYTF
many | TRBJ1-5 | TRBV6-6 | NA | TGTGCCAGCAGTTACAGGGGTGGAGGGAGCCAGCCCCAGCATTTT | CASSYRGGGSQPQHF
NA | TRBJ2-1 | TRBV28 | NA | TGTGCCACCCATGGGGACGGAATCAATGAGCAGTTCTTC | CATHGDGINEQFF
few | TRBJ2-2 | TRBV5-1 | NA | TGCGCCATCCGGACTGGGAACACCGGGGAGCTGTTTTTT | CAIRTGNTGELFF
many | TRBJ2-5 | TRBV6-5 | TRBD1 | TGTGCCAGCAGTTACTCGGGACAGGGGGGGGAGACCCAGTACTTC | CASSYSGQGGETQYF
NA | TRBJ1-1 | TRBV2 | NA | TGTGCCAGCAGTGATCCAATTGCGGAAGGGACGACTGAAGCTTTCTTT | CASSDPIAEGTTEAFF
many | TRBJ2-5 | TRBV4-2 | TRBD2 | TGTGCCAGCAGCCAATGGGCAGGGAGGGAAGAGACCCAGTACTTC | CASSQWAGREETQYF
NA | TRBJ2-1 | TRBV27 | NA | TGTGCCAGCAGTTTATGGGCAGCTTCCTACAATGAGCAGTTCTTC | CASSLWAASYNEQFF
many | TRBJ2-7 | TRBV20-1 | TRBD2 | TGCAGTGTATCCCCCGGGGGAGGGGAGCAGTACTTC | CSVSPGGGEQYF
NA | TRBJ2-1 | TRBV29-1 | NA | TGCAGCGTGGCCCTCCATGGAGCGAATTCCTACAATGAGCAGTTCTTC | CSVALHGANSYNEQFF
many | TRBJ2-5 | TRBV20-1 | TRBD2 | TGCAGTGCTAGAAACCCACGTGTGGGGACTAGGGGGGAGACCCAGTACTTC | CSARNPRVGTRGETQYF
many | TRBJ1-2 | TRBV12-3/TRBV12-4 | NA | TGTGCCAGCAGTCCACCGGACTGGAATAGTGGCTACACCTTC | CASSPPDWNSGYTF
few | TRBJ2-1 | TRBV5-1 | NA | TGCGCCAGCAGCTTGGTCAGGGCGTCTCCCTACAATGAGCAGTTCTTC | CASSLVRASPYNEQFF
many | TRBJ1-2 | TRBV20-1 | TRBD1 | TGCAGTGCCTTTCCCCCCGACAGGGTAGGCTATGGCTACACCTTC | CSAFPPDRVGYGYTF
many | TRBJ2-1 | TRBV24-1 | NA | TGTGCCACCAGTGATGGACCCTCCTACAATGAGCAGTTCTTC | CATSDGPSYNEQFF
NA | TRBJ2-3 | TRBV15 | TRBD1 | TGTGCCACCAGCAGAGAGGGACAGGGTCCTACAGATACGCAGTATTTT | CATSREGQGPTDTQYF
many | TRBJ2-5 | TRBV11-3 | TRBD1 | TGTGCCAGCAGCTTAGGGATGACAGGGGGCGCAGAGACCCAGTACTTC | CASSLGMTGGAETQYF
few | TRBJ2-1 | TRBV3-1 | NA | TGTGCCAGCAGCCCTTGGCGGGACCATTACAATGAGCAGTTCTTC | CASSPWRDHYNEQFF